The sequence of this T cell receptor (beta chain) was determined in a study of blood T cell repertoires in COVID-19. Profiled with immunoSEQ multiplex PCR; TCRdb holds only in-frame clones, not every one. Of approximately 200,000 clones in the sample, 85% to 90% were seen once. CDR1 SGDLS and CDR2 YYNGEE come from the germline V gene. CDR3 length: 17 residues. The V and J ends lost 0 bases and 1 base respectively, with 16 bases between them. The sequencing sample was made of peripheral blood. The clonotype originates from a man under 40 with COVID-19, enrolled during active disease. V usage is TRBV9 and J usage is TRBJ1-1, with D unresolved. This CDR3 is CASSVGETLEENTEAFF. The CDR3 region has the DNA TGTGCCAGCAGCGTAGGGGAGACACTCGAGGAGAACACTGAAGCTTTCTTT.